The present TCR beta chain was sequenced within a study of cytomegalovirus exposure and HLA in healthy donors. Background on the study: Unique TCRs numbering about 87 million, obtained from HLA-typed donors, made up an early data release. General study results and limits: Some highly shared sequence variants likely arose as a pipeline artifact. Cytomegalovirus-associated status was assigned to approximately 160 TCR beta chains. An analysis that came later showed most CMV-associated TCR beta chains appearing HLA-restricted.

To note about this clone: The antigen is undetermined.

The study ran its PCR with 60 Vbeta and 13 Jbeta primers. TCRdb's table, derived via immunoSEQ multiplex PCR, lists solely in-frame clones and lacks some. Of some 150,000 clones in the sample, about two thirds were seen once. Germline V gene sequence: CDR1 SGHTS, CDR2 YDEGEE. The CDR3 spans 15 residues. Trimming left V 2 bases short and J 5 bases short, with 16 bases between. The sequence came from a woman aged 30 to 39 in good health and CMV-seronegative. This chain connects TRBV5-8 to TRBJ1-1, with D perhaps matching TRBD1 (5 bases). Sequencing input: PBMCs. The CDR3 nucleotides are TGTGCCAGCAGCTTTGGGGGGAGATCCAGAACTGAAGCTTTCTTT. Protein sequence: CASSFGGRSRTEAFF.